The 32 T cell receptor beta chains reported below all come from one sample, sequenced in a study of T cells in Graves' hyperthyroidism and ophthalmopathy. There were TCR beta CDR3 regions amplified from RNA transcripts. First-round RT-PCR of the TCR CDR3 relied on the HTBI primer set. Using its own MiXCR run on the multiplex PCR reads, TCRdb lists one record per CDR3 protein. The sample holds fewer than 350,000 distinct CDR3 sequences; approximately 19% are singletons and the top ten take under 40%. The sequencing sample was made of blood. The source is a man in his fifties with Graves' ophthalmopathy.

In its sample, this clonotype was seen many times. The chain has TRBV11-2 and TRBJ2-4; D gene ambiguous. This CDR3 has 12 residues. Looked up from germline, CDR1 is SGHAT and CDR2 is FQNNGV. V lost 5 bases and J lost 1, with 3 bases in between. For the CDR3, the DNA is TGTGCCAGCAGCGGGGCCAAAAACATTCAGTACTTC. Its translation: CASSGAKNIQYF.

This clonotype was counted only a few times. This chain uses TRBV2 with TRBJ1-1; D might be TRBD1 (6 bases). This CDR3 has 14 residues. CDR1 and CDR2 from the germline V gene are SNHLY and FYNNEI. The V end was cut by 4 bases, the J end by 5 bases, with 14 bases between. Written as DNA, the CDR3 is TGTGCCAGCAGTGCGGGGGGGGCGCATACTGAAGCTTTCTTT. Its translation: CASSAGGAHTEAFF.

At least ten counts were recorded for this clonotype. This chain connects TRBV9 to TRBJ1-1; tentatively, D is TRBD1 (5 bases). Between the trimmed V and J ends, which lost 0 bases and 4 bases, there was a span of 7 bases. Germline V gene lookup returns CDR1 SGDLS and CDR2 YYNGEE. The CDR3 length is 13 residues. DNA for the CDR3: TGTGCCAGCAGCGTAGACGGGGGCACTGAAGCTTTCTTT. Protein sequence: CASSVDGGTEAFF.

Remarks on this clonotype: Mismatch with germline at one junction end may stem from a read error. The chain links TRBV28 to TRBJ2-7, with D maybe TRBD2 (6 bases). Germline-derived CDR1 and CDR2 are MDHEN and SYDVKM. The CDR3 is 16 amino acids. The CDR3 loop reads CASSVWGELEFCEQCF. The CDR3 region has the DNA TGTGCCAGCAGCGTGTGGGGGGAGTTGGAATTTTGCGAGCAGTGCTTC.

The chain employs TRBV6-1 and TRBJ2-7; 9 positions agree with TRBD2. After removal of 3 bases from V and 3 bases from J, the junction contained 9 bases not matched to a gene. The length of the CDR3 is 16 residues. The germline CDR1 and CDR2 sequences are MNHNS and SASEGT. CDR3 coding DNA: TGTGCCAGCAGTGATCCGTCGACTAGCGGTTTCTACGAGCAGTACTTC. Translated, it gives CASSDPSTSGFYEQYF.

This clonotype came up many times. This chain links TRBV11-2 with TRBJ2-1; D call uncertain. The CDR3 runs to 15 residues. Trimming stripped 0 bases from V and 5 bases from J, with 11 bases between. The germline V gene encodes CDR1 SGHAT and CDR2 FQNNGV. The CDR3 DNA reads TGTGCCAGCAGCTTAGATCAGGCAGAGAACAATGAGCAGTTCTTC. Residues: CASSLDQAENNEQFF.

The sample holds a few counts of this clonotype. The V call is TRBV9, the J call TRBJ2-2; TRBD1 aligns across 7 bases. J gave up 6 bases and V 7 bases, and 9 bases lay outside the gene matches. Germline CDR1 reads SGDLS; CDR2 reads YYNGEE. The CDR3 length is 14 residues. CDR3: CASALRDRPGELFF. The DNA for the CDR3 is TGTGCCAGCGCCCTAAGGGACAGACCCGGGGAGCTGTTTTTT. Full variable domain (remainder filled in from reference TRBV9 and TRBJ2-2): DSGVTQTPKHLITATGQRVTLRCSPRSGDLSVYWYQQSLDQGLQFLIQYYNGEERAKGNILERFSAQQFPDLHSELNLSSLELGDSALYFCASALRDRPGELFFGEGSRLTVL.

The CDR3 DNA is TGTGCCAGCCGCGGAGACACCGGGGAGCTGTTTTTT. It encodes CASRGDTGELFF. The rearrangement uses TRBV18 and TRBJ2-2; D is uncertain. Trimming took off 8 bases at V and 3 bases at J, with 7 bases between the two ends. Germline V gives CDR1 KGHSH, CDR2 LQKENI. The CDR3 is 12 amino acids.

The genes are TRBV5-5 and TRBJ1-5; D is uncertain. The V end lost 1 base, the J end lost 1 base, and 9 bases lay between the germline ends. The CDR3 totals 15 residues. Germline CDR1 and CDR2: SGHKS and YYEKEE (reference sequence). CDR3 in amino acids: CASSLSDGSNQPQHF. The CDR3 DNA reads as TGTGCCAGCAGCTTGTCTGATGGGAGCAATCAGCCCCAGCATTTT.

This clonotype has at least ten counts. This chain joins TRBV11-3 and TRBJ2-3, with TRBD2 matching 8 bases. After removal of 5 bases from V and 3 bases from J, the junction contained 10 bases not matched to a gene. This CDR3 is 16 amino acids long. Germline CDR1 is SGHNT and CDR2 is YENEEA. DNA for the CDR3: TGTGCCAGCAGCCCACCTTTCGGGGGGGGAACAGATACGCAGTATTTT. Translation gives CASSPPFGGGTDTQYF. The variable domain in full, completed from reference TRBV11-3 and TRBJ2-3, reads EAGVVQSPRYKIIEKKQPVAFWCNPISGHNTLYWYLQNLGQGPELLIRYENEEAVDDSQLPKDRFSAERLKGVDSTLKIQPAELGDSAVYLCASSPPFGGGTDTQYFGPGTRLTVL.

This clonotype was picked up many times. The rearrangement joins TRBV20-1 to TRBJ2-3; 10 bases line up with TRBD2. CDR1 and CDR2 from the germline V gene are DFQATT and SNEGSKA (reference sequence). There are 15 residues in the CDR3. Trimming cost V 2 bases and J 4 bases; bases outside gene matches: 6. The CDR3 protein is CSARLAGVAADTQYF. The DNA for the CDR3 is TGCAGTGCTAGACTAGCGGGAGTGGCTGCAGATACGCAGTATTTT.

The chain combines TRBV2 with TRBJ1-2; 8 bases match TRBD1. The CDR3 length is 17 residues. J gave up 3 bases and V 7 bases, and 16 bases lay outside the gene matches. CDR1 is SNHLY and CDR2 is FYNNEI in the germline V gene. The CDR3 DNA is TGTGCCAGCACGGAAGGGAGCAGGGGGCCCGCTTACTATGGCTACACCTTC. This sequence encodes CASTEGSRGPAYYGYTF.

This clonotype came up a few times. The chain joins TRBV7-2 to TRBJ2-2, with 7 bases matching TRBD2. The germline CDR1 and CDR2 sequences are SGHTA and FQGNSA. Trimming took 5 bases from V and 3 from J; bases not matched to a gene: 6. This CDR3 contains 15 residues. CDR3 DNA: TGTGCCAGCAGCCCCGGGGGGTCCCACACCGGGGAGCTGTTTTTT. Amino acids: CASSPGGSHTGELFF.

This clonotype was picked up many times. The chain has TRBV3-1 and TRBJ2-7; no reliable D call. Germline CDR1 and CDR2: LGHDT and YNNKEL (reference sequence). This CDR3 is 15 amino acids long. Trimming took 1 base from V and 4 from J, leaving 14 bases between them. CDR3: CASSQVLGITYEQYF. CDR3 DNA: TGTGCCAGCAGCCAAGTTCTCGGAATTACTTACGAGCAGTACTTC.

At least ten counts were recorded for this clonotype. The chain is built from TRBV5-1 and TRBJ1-4; TRBD1 agrees at 9 bases. The CDR3 consists of 13 residues. V lost 5 bases, J lost 4 bases, and 0 bases stayed unmatched. Germline values: CDR1 SGHRS, CDR2 YFSETQ. The CDR3, as DNA: TGCGCCAGCAGGGGACAGGGTAATGAAAAACTGTTTTTT. It codes for CASRGQGNEKLFF.

This clonotype came up a few times. The V call is TRBV5-5, the J call TRBJ2-2, with 8 bases aligning to TRBD2. V trimming: 2 bases; J trimming: 6 bases; junction bases outside the gene matches: 6. Germline loops: CDR1 SGHKS, CDR2 YYEKEE (reference sequence). The CDR3 has 15 residues. CDR3 nucleotides: TGTGCCAGCAGCTTCGAAATGACTAGCGCCGGGGAGCTGTTTTTT. Encoded protein: CASSFEMTSAGELFF.

The CDR3 sequence: CASSLTRGETQYF. The CDR3 DNA sequence: TGTGCCAGCAGCTTGACTAGGGGGGAGACCCAGTACTTC. The V gene is TRBV7-9, the J gene TRBJ2-5; D tentatively fits TRBD1 or TRBD2 (6 bases each). Germline V gene lookup returns CDR1 SEHNR and CDR2 FQNEAQ (reference sequence). V was shortened by 3 bases and J by 5 bases, with 10 bases between the two germline ends. The CDR3 length is 13 residues.

This clonotype was observed many times. This chain uses TRBV7-2 with TRBJ2-1; TRBD2 is a possible D gene (5 bases). V lost 2 bases, J lost 0 bases, and 8 bases lay in between. The CDR3 loop spans 15 amino acids. CDR1 and CDR2 from the germline V gene are SGHTA and FQGNSA. The CDR3 nucleotides are TGTGCCAGCAGCTTATTAGGGAGCTCCTACAATGAGCAGTTCTTC. Translating gives CASSLLGSSYNEQFF.

This clonotype was detected many times. This sequence joins TRBV7-6 and TRBJ2-2; D is unresolved. V was pared by 5 bases and J by 7 bases, with 11 bases between. CDR1 and CDR2 (germline): SGHVS, FNYEAQ. The CDR3 consists of 13 residues. The CDR3 region has the DNA TGTGCCAGCAGCCTAAAGGACGGCGGGGAGCTGTTTTTT. This encodes CASSLKDGGELFF.

This clonotype was observed at least ten times. The chain recombines TRBV20-1 with TRBJ2-1; 7 bases are a match to TRBD2. Per the germline V gene, CDR1 is DFQATT and CDR2 is SNEGSKA (reference sequence). The V and J ends lost 6 bases and 3 bases, in that order; junction bases with no gene match: 8. This CDR3 is 14 amino acids long. DNA of the CDR3: TGCAGTGCACCAAACCGGGACTACTACAATGAGCAGTTCTTC. It translates to CSAPNRDYYNEQFF.

This chain joins TRBV2 and TRBJ2-1, with 14 bases matching TRBD2. The J segment lost 0 bases and the V segment lost 11 bases, leaving 0 bases of the junction unmatched. Germline V lookup: CDR1 SNHLY, CDR2 FYNNEI. The CDR3 contains 14 residues. For the CDR3, the DNA is TGTGCCGGGACTAGCGGGAGCTCCTACAATGAGCAGTTCTTC. Its translation is CAGTSGSSYNEQFF.

This clonotype was found a few times. The rearrangement uses TRBV7-9 and TRBJ1-5; D is perhaps TRBD1 (6 bases). This CDR3 is built from 16 residues. Germline V CDR1 and CDR2: SEHNR, FQNEAQ (reference sequence). The V end was cut by 0 bases, the J end by 4 bases, with 13 bases between. CDR3 sequence (DNA): TGTGCCAGCAGCTTAGCTACAGGGATAGGGAATCAGCCCCAGCATTTT. Translation gives CASSLATGIGNQPQHF. Looking up the rest from reference TRBV7-9 and TRBJ1-5 gives the full variable domain: DTGVSQNPRHKITKRGQNVTFRCDPISEHNRLYWYRQTLGQGPEFLTYFQNEAQLEKSRLLSDRFSAERPKGSFSTLEIQRTEQGDSAMYLCASSLATGIGNQPQHFGDGTRLSIL.

The rearrangement links TRBV12-5 to TRBJ2-5, with D uncertain. Germline loops: CDR1 LGHNT, CDR2 FRNRAP. Trimming stripped 2 bases from V and 5 bases from J, with 9 bases between. This CDR3 contains 13 residues. The DNA for the CDR3 is TGTGCTAGTGGTTTGAATGATGGGGAGACCCAGTACTTC. This translates into CASGLNDGETQYF.

This clonotype was counted many times. The genes are TRBV28 and TRBJ2-1; TRBD1 or TRBD2 may be the D gene (5 bases each). The CDR3 covers 15 residues. Trimming stripped 5 bases from V and 7 bases from J, with 18 bases between. CDR1 MDHEN and CDR2 SYDVKM come from the germline V gene. The CDR3, as DNA: TGTGCCAGCAGTCGGATACCGGGACGGGTAAATGAGCAGTTCTTC. It encodes CASSRIPGRVNEQFF.

This clonotype occurred many times. The chain uses TRBV7-9 and TRBJ2-1, with a possible D match to TRBD2 (6 bases). V was pared by 3 bases and J by 6 bases, with 9 bases between. This CDR3 region has 13 residues. CDR1 SEHNR and CDR2 FQNEAQ come from the germline V gene (reference sequence). The CDR3 loop is CASSFVGGNEQFF. In nucleotides, the CDR3 is TGTGCCAGCAGCTTCGTGGGGGGCAATGAGCAGTTCTTC.

This clonotype appeared many times. The rearrangement uses TRBV5-1 and TRBJ2-3; the D gene is possibly TRBD2 (5 bases). Looked up from germline, CDR1 is SGHRS and CDR2 is YFSETQ. The CDR3 is 15 amino acids. The V end was cut by 1 base, the J end by 2 bases, with 11 bases between. CDR3 region: CASSLHGKSTDTQYF. The CDR3 region has the DNA TGCGCCAGCAGCTTGCACGGGAAATCCACAGATACGCAGTATTTT.

The rearrangement joins TRBV2 to TRBJ2-2; 13 bases align to TRBD2. Germline V gene data show CDR1 as SNHLY and CDR2 as FYNNEI. The CDR3 consists of 16 residues. The V and J ends lost 3 bases and 3 bases, in that order; junction bases with no gene match: 1. This CDR3 reads CASSDGLAGDTGELFF. In DNA, the CDR3 is TGTGCCAGCAGTGACGGACTAGCGGGAGACACCGGGGAGCTGTTTTTT. The variable domain in full, completed from reference TRBV2 and TRBJ2-2, reads EPEVTQTPSHQVTQMGQEVILRCVPISNHLYFYWYRQILGQKVEFLVSFYNNEISEKSEIFDDQFSVERPDGSNFTLKIRSTKLEDSAMYFCASSDGLAGDTGELFFGEGSRLTVL.

This clonotype occurred many times. The V gene is TRBV7-3, the J gene TRBJ2-2, with 9 bases fitting TRBD2. J gave up 5 bases and V 6 bases, and 4 bases lay outside the gene matches. The CDR3 totals 14 residues. CDR1 is SGHTA and CDR2 is FQGTGA in the germline V gene. CDR3 in amino acids: CASSSGSGTGELFF. DNA for the CDR3: TGTGCCAGCAGTAGCGGGAGTGGTACCGGGGAGCTGTTTTTT. Combining the CDR3 with reference TRBV7-3 and TRBJ2-2 gives the whole variable domain GAGVSQTPSNKVTEKGKYVELRCDPISGHTALYWYRQSLGQGPEFLIYFQGTGAADDSGLPNDRFFAVRPEGSVSTLKIQRTERGDSAVYLCASSSGSGTGELFFGEGSRLTVL.

CDR3 in amino acids: CASSLASRGYTF. CDR3 bases: TGTGCCAGCAGTTTAGCCAGCAGAGGCTACACCTTC. The genes are TRBV12-3 or TRBV12-4 and TRBJ1-2, with no clear D. The CDR3 covers 12 residues. V lost 0 bases and J 8 bases, leaving 7 bases between the germline ends.

The CDR3 loop is CASVRPGTRPGELFF. Here the CDR3 DNA reads TGTGCCAGCGTAAGACCCGGGACTAGACCCGGGGAGCTGTTTTTT. The chain combines TRBV6-2 or TRBV6-3 with TRBJ2-2, with TRBD2 identical over 8 bases. The CDR3 is 15 amino acids. Looked up from germline, CDR1 is MNHEY and CDR2 is SVGEGT. Trimming cost V 8 bases and J 6 bases; bases outside gene matches: 11.

The chain carries TRBV27 and TRBJ2-1, with no clear D. This CDR3 has 18 amino acids. Between the trimmed V and J ends, which lost 0 bases and 1 base, there was a span of 16 bases. The germline CDR1 and CDR2 sequences are MNHEY and SMNVEV (reference sequence). The CDR3 nucleotides read TGTGCCAGCAGTTTATCGTGGTCAAGGCTGGCTTCCTACAATGAGCAGTTCTTC. It specifies CASSLSWSRLASYNEQFF.

Remarks on this clonotype: The junction shows a germline mismatch at one end, possibly a read error. V usage is TRBV5-1 and J usage is TRBJ2-3; 9 bases fit TRBD1. The CDR3 spans 16 residues. Germline CDR1 is SGHRS and CDR2 is YFSETQ. The CDR3 sequence is CASTLGDRVGSDTQYF. CDR3 in DNA: TGCGCCAGCACCTTGGGGGACAGGGTCGGGTCAGATACGCAGTATTTT.